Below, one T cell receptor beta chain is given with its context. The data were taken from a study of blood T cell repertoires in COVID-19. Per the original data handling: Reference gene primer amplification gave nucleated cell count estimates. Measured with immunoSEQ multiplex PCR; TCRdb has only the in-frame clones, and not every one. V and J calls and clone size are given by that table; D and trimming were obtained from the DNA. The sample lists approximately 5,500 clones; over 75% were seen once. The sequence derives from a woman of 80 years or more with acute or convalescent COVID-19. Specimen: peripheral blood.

The CDR3 coding sequence is TGCGCCAGCAGCTCTCGGACAGGGGCTGGAAACACCATATATTTT. Encoded protein: CASSSRTGAGNTIYF. This rearrangement joins TRBV5-1 to TRBJ1-3; TRBD1 matches at 9 bases. Looked up from germline, CDR1 is SGHRS and CDR2 is YFSETQ. J was trimmed by 2 bases and V by 3 bases; bases with no gene match: 3. CDR3 length equals 15 residues.